The clone carrying this T cell receptor (beta chain) was observed a few times. Method: immunoSEQ multiplex PCR; TCRdb's copy keeps in-frame clones and lacks some. The sample holds 200,000 to 250,000 clones, 84% seen once. The data were obtained in a study of blood T cell repertoires in COVID-19. Study overall: PBMCs, B-cell-depleted T cells, or T cells were the source of the cDNA or gDNA that made up the material.

The CDR3 is 15 amino acids. V shed 1 base and J shed 8 bases, with 15 bases lying between them. Looked up from germline, CDR1 is SGHTA and CDR2 is FQGNSA. V is TRBV7-2 and J is TRBJ2-1, with D possibly being TRBD2 (6 bases). The specimen was PBMCs or T cells enriched from blood (not recorded which). The clonotype comes from a man aged 60 to 75 who had recovered from COVID-19. CDR3 bases: TGTGCCAGCAGCTTAGGAGTTAACGCGGGGTATGAGCAGTTCTTC. Residues: CASSLGVNAGYEQFF.